These T cell receptor beta chains were read from a single sample in a study of blood T cell repertoires in COVID-19. Profiled with immunoSEQ multiplex PCR; TCRdb holds only in-frame clones, not every one. The table records about 40,000 clones, roughly 83% of them present only once. The sequenced material came from peripheral blood. The receptors originated from a woman aged 60-75 years with acute or convalescent COVID-19. Each CDR3 is given with its conserved first and last residue. Clone size is not always given. Where it is, it says once, few, many or a class for expanded clones.

V gene,J gene,clone size,CDR3 protein
TRBV18,TRBJ2-7,-,CASSSRTGVHEQYF
TRBV12-3/TRBV12-4,TRBJ1-5,-,CASRDGRNQPQHF
TRBV6-6,TRBJ2-1,-,CASSRGTYNEQFF
TRBV10-3,TRBJ2-7,-,CAISESTRVSYEQYF
TRBV29-1,TRBJ2-3,-,CSVGRRGDTQYF
TRBV7-9,TRBJ2-5,-,CASSLGTGRETQYF
TRBV11-2,TRBJ2-7,-,CASSPSGQGHYEQYF
TRBV7-2,TRBJ1-6,-,CASSLEWGLSYNSPLHF
TRBV6-6,TRBJ2-5,-,CASSLRRERRGETQYF
TRBV6-1,TRBJ1-6,-,CASSSVLNSPLHF
TRBV27,TRBJ1-2,-,CASSKTGSQYGYTF
TRBV19,TRBJ1-4,-,CASSTDRLGNEKLFF
TRBV28,TRBJ1-5,-,CASSPPGMLGYSNQPQHF
TRBV7-6,TRBJ2-1,-,CASSSRSGGAGEQFF
TRBV7-9,TRBJ2-5,-,CASSATGTGGFETQYF
TRBV24-1,TRBJ2-1,-,CATSGPSGSPSSYNEQFF
TRBV19,TRBJ1-6,-,CASSMNRGFLGDNSPLHF
TRBV2,TRBJ2-1,-,CASSQLVAGSYNEQFF
TRBV24-1,TRBJ2-5,once,CAAGTGNDQETQYF
TRBV24-1,TRBJ2-3,once,CATSLAGGADTQYF
TRBV19,TRBJ2-7,few,CASSIEAGELDEQYF
TRBV9,TRBJ1-1,-,CASSGGQAEAFF
TRBV7-9,TRBJ2-3,-,CASSFVGGGATDTQYF
TRBV25-1,TRBJ2-7,-,CASSDNSGTYEQYF
TRBV10-3,TRBJ1-2,-,CAIRPGQGLDNYGYTF
TRBV7-8,TRBJ2-5,-,CASSLRSRLAGKETQYF
TRBV27,TRBJ2-1,-,CASSFCLAGGCNEQFF
TRBV5-1,TRBJ2-7,-,CASSLAFTASYEQYF
TRBV11-3,TRBJ2-2,few,CASSRGYTGELFF
TRBV5-1,TRBJ1-1,-,CASSPDWRGTEAFF
TRBV28,TRBJ1-2,few,CASRGQGYYGYTF
TRBV6-5,TRBJ2-7,-,CASRLGTDYEQYF
TRBV3-1/TRBV3-2,TRBJ2-5,-,CASSHTSQAELQETQYF
TRBV7-8,TRBJ2-2,-,CASSFRQGRNTGELFF
TRBV28,TRBJ1-1,-,CASSTGETHTEAFF
TRBV5-4,TRBJ1-1,-,CASSPRQGATEAFF
TRBV9,TRBJ1-5,-,CASSDGTENQPQHF
TRBV30,TRBJ2-1,-,CAWSVLAGIDGEQFF
TRBV19,TRBJ2-1,-,CASKDRVNNEQFF
TRBV2,TRBJ1-6,-,CASSVSYNSPLHF
TRBV11-1,TRBJ1-1,-,CASSWDRVNTEAFF
TRBV18,TRBJ1-2,-,CASSPGQKNGYTF
TRBV29-1,TRBJ2-5,once,CSVEGGEHHF